Following are 24 T cell receptor beta chains from one sample sequenced in a study of T cells in Graves' hyperthyroidism and ophthalmopathy. Amplification of TCR beta CDR3 regions was performed using RNA transcripts as template. First-round RT-PCR targeting the TCR CDR3 was performed with the HTBI primer set. TCRdb analysed the multiplex PCR reads with MiXCR anew, one entry per CDR3 protein. This table has hundreds of thousands of distinct CDR3 sequences, about a sixth appearing once. The specimen sequenced was blood. The receptors here all came from a woman younger than 35 with Graves' hyperthyroidism.

This clonotype has ten or more counts. CDR3 amino acids: CASSLKGGSSYNEQFF. The CDR3 region has the DNA TGTGCCAGCAGCTTAAAGGGCGGGAGCTCCTACAATGAGCAGTTCTTC. This chain uses TRBV7-9 with TRBJ2-1, with TRBD2 matching over 7 bases. Germline CDR1 and CDR2: SEHNR and FQNEAQ (reference sequence). After removal of 2 bases from V and 0 bases from J, the junction contained 4 bases not matched to a gene. This CDR3 has 16 residues.

This clonotype was detected many times. The chain uses TRBV11-2 and TRBJ2-7; the D gene is possibly TRBD2 (6 bases). The V gene lost 3 bases and the J gene lost 2 bases, with 11 bases spanning the gap. Per the germline V gene, CDR1 is SGHAT and CDR2 is FQNNGV. The CDR3 contains 14 residues. The CDR3 sequence is CASSFAGRTYEQYF. The CDR3, as DNA: TGTGCCAGCAGCTTCGCGGGACGGACCTACGAGCAGTACTTC.

The chain is built from TRBV28 and TRBJ2-1; D gene unclear. This CDR3 comprises 12 residues. CDR1 is MDHEN, CDR2 SYDVKM, per germline. The V gene lost 8 bases and the J gene lost 4 bases, with 9 bases spanning the gap. Here the CDR3 DNA reads TGTGCCAGCCGGGTCCCTTACAATGAGCAGTTCTTC. This translates into CASRVPYNEQFF.

This clonotype was recorded many times. This sequence joins TRBV5-1 and TRBJ2-7; 11 positions match TRBD2. Trimming cost V 4 bases and J 6 bases; bases outside gene matches: 9. Germline V gene lookup returns CDR1 SGHRS and CDR2 YFSETQ. The CDR3 extends over 15 amino acids. CDR3 sequence (DNA): TGCGCCAGCAGCGGCGGGACAGGGACTAGCGGCGAGCAGTACTTC. It encodes CASSGGTGTSGEQYF.

The chain joins TRBV20-1 to TRBJ2-2; the D is unclear. In germline, CDR1 is DFQATT, CDR2 SNEGSKA (reference sequence). This CDR3 has 13 residues. Trimming left V 7 bases short and J 6 bases short, with 15 bases between. The CDR3 spells CSGPRPIPGELFF. The CDR3 coding sequence is TGCAGTGGCCCCCGACCGATCCCCGGGGAGCTGTTTTTT.

This clonotype was seen ten or more times. V is TRBV20-1 and J is TRBJ1-5, with D unclear. Germline-derived CDR1 and CDR2 are DFQATT and SNEGSKA (reference sequence). This CDR3 is built from 14 residues. V was pared by 2 bases and J by 4 bases, with 12 bases between. CDR3 residues: CSARIEGRNQPQHF. The CDR3 coding sequence is TGCAGTGCTAGAATCGAAGGAAGGAATCAGCCCCAGCATTTT.

In the case of this clonotype: A read error is possible here, since a much larger clone lies one base away. Given the absence of the conserved phenylalanine or tryptophan at the CDR3 end, a read error is likely. The chain is built from TRBV20-1 and TRBJ1-4; no clear D. Germline V gene sequence: CDR1 DFQATT, CDR2 SNEGSKA (reference sequence). This CDR3 spans 14 amino acids. Trimming stripped 3 bases from V and 0 bases from J, with 8 bases between. The CDR3 is CSASLQSTNEKLFL. The CDR3 nucleotides read TGCAGTGCTAGCCTACAGTCAACTAATGAAAAACTGTTTCTT.

This clonotype was seen only a few times. The chain is built from TRBV29-1 and TRBJ2-1; 9 bases are a match to TRBD2. CDR1 and CDR2 from the germline V gene are SQVTM and ANQGSEA. CDR3 length equals 15 residues. V trimming: 5 bases; J trimming: 6 bases; junction bases outside the gene matches: 11. CDR3 amino acids: CSVFGGTSLSNEQFF. Here the CDR3 DNA reads TGCAGCGTTTTCGGTGGGACTAGCCTTTCCAATGAGCAGTTCTTC.

This clonotype was observed at least ten times. V gene TRBV2 combines with J gene TRBJ1-5; 8 nucleotides line up with TRBD1. This CDR3 spans 14 amino acids. The germline CDR1 and CDR2 sequences are SNHLY and FYNNEI. The ends lost 6 bases at V and 2 bases at J; junction bases unmatched: 3. The CDR3 DNA reads TGTGCCAGCAGCGCGACAGGGGGCAATCAGCCCCAGCATTTT. Translation gives CASSATGGNQPQHF. Full variable domain (outside the CDR3, taken from reference TRBV2 and TRBJ1-5): EPEVTQTPSHQVTQMGQEVILRCVPISNHLYFYWYRQILGQKVEFLVSFYNNEISEKSEIFDDQFSVERPDGSNFTLKIRSTKLEDSAMYFCASSATGGNQPQHFGDGTRLSIL.

This clonotype was seen many times. V gene TRBV6-5 combines with J gene TRBJ2-3, with a tentative D call TRBD2 (7 bases). Trimming stripped 0 bases from V and 2 bases from J, with 9 bases between. Germline values: CDR1 MNHEY, CDR2 SVGAGI. The CDR3 totals 15 residues. The CDR3 spells CASSYSRGATDTQYF. For the CDR3, the DNA is TGTGCCAGCAGTTACTCACGGGGGGCCACAGATACGCAGTATTTT.

There are many counts of this clonotype. CDR3 amino acids: CASSLAGQGSYEQYF. The CDR3 nucleotides are TGTGCCAGCAGTTTAGCAGGACAGGGGTCCTACGAGCAGTACTTC. The genes are TRBV12-3 or TRBV12-4 and TRBJ2-7; 9 nucleotides match TRBD1. This CDR3 contains 15 residues. The V gene end was trimmed by 0 bases and the J gene end by 1 base; junction bases not matched to a gene: 1.

This clonotype occurred many times. CDR3 nucleotides: TGTGCCAGCACAAGAATCGCGGGGGACGTTGGGCCCCTCCACTTT. Translation gives CASTRIAGDVGPLHF. The chain has TRBV6-1 and TRBJ1-6; D is possibly TRBD1 (5 bases). This CDR3 has 15 residues. V was clipped by 7 bases and J by 13 bases, with 23 bases between them. Germline V CDR1 and CDR2: MNHNS, SASEGT.

The sample holds a few counts of this clonotype. The V gene is TRBV19, the J gene TRBJ2-5, with TRBD1 identical over 9 bases. V shed 3 bases, J shed 4 bases, and the junction held 12 bases outside the gene matches. The CDR3 is 17 amino acids. The germline V gene has CDR1 LNHDA and CDR2 SQIVND (reference sequence). The CDR3 loop is CASSIRGQGLPRETQYF. The CDR3 region has the DNA TGTGCCAGTAGTATTAGGGGACAGGGACTTCCTCGAGAGACCCAGTACTTC.

The gene calls are TRBV9 and TRBJ2-2; D is perhaps TRBD2 (6 bases). The CDR3 is 16 residues long. Trimming stripped 4 bases from V and 0 bases from J, with 13 bases between. Per germline, CDR1 SGDLS and CDR2 YYNGEE. CDR3 nucleotides: TGTGCCAGCAGCCCCCGACTAGAGACGAACACCGGGGAGCTGTTTTTT. Translation: CASSPRLETNTGELFF.

This clonotype has only a few counts. The genes are TRBV6-1 and TRBJ1-4; D gene uncertain. V lost 2 bases to trimming and J lost 8 bases, with 9 bases between them. CDR1 is MNHNS and CDR2 is SASEGT in the germline V gene. This CDR3 region has 13 residues. The CDR3 sequence: CASSEMGWEKLFF. CDR3 DNA: TGTGCCAGCAGTGAAATGGGGTGGGAAAAACTGTTTTTT.

In this sample, this clonotype turned up a few times. This chain uses TRBV14 with TRBJ2-7; TRBD1 agrees at 9 bases. The germline CDR1 and CDR2 sequences are SGHDN and FVKESK. This CDR3 contains 18 residues. V trimming: 6 bases; J trimming: 4 bases; junction bases outside the gene matches: 19. The CDR3 reads CASSRLAGAGQGSYEQYF. CDR3 bases: TGTGCCAGCAGTCGTCTTGCGGGAGCGGGACAGGGTTCATACGAGCAGTACTTC.

This clonotype was picked up a small number of times. The chain recombines TRBV6-1 with TRBJ2-5, with 8 bases lining up with TRBD1. The CDR3 covers 13 residues. From germline, CDR1 is MNHNS and CDR2 SASEGT. The V segment lost 6 bases and the J segment 2 bases; nucleotides outside the gene matches: 2. CDR3 loop: CASRRTGQETQYF. CDR3 nucleotides: TGTGCCAGCAGGAGGACAGGGCAAGAGACCCAGTACTTC.

This clonotype has only one observation. A read error may produce the germline difference seen at one junction end. The chain combines TRBV3-1 with TRBJ2-7; D gene ambiguous. The CDR3 extends over 12 amino acids. From germline, CDR1 is LGHDT and CDR2 YNNKEL (reference sequence). CDR3 bases: TGTGCCAGCAGCCAAGTCACCTACGCGCAGTACTTC. This gives the protein CASSQVTYAQYF.

This clonotype has more than one count but fewer than ten. CDR3 in amino acids: CASSPGGNLYQPQHF. CDR3 sequence (DNA): TGTGCCAGCAGTCCTGGCGGGAATTTGTACCAGCCCCAGCATTTT. This chain connects TRBV7-9 to TRBJ1-5; D uncertain. CDR1 is SEHNR and CDR2 is FQNEAQ in the germline V gene (reference sequence). Deletions cut 6 bases from V and 7 bases from J, with 19 bases between. The CDR3 is 15 amino acids.

This clonotype has at least ten counts. This sequence joins TRBV20-1 and TRBJ2-3, with D tentatively TRBD2 (5 bases). CDR1 and CDR2 from the germline V gene are DFQATT and SNEGSKA (reference sequence). Deletions cut 0 bases from V and 6 bases from J, with 16 bases between. This CDR3 contains 15 residues. The DNA for the CDR3 is TGCAGTGCTAGAGAGTTATCCCTAGCTAGGGATACGCAGTATTTT. This sequence encodes CSARELSLARDTQYF.

This clonotype came up a few times. The rearrangement links TRBV7-9 to TRBJ2-6, with 10 positions matching TRBD1. This CDR3 region has 18 residues. V shed 6 bases, J shed 2 bases, and the junction held 10 bases outside the gene matches. CDR1 and CDR2 from the germline V gene are SEHNR and FQNEAQ (reference sequence). CDR3: CASRSGTGVTTGANVLTF. CDR3 in DNA: TGTGCCAGCAGGTCCGGGACAGGGGTAACGACTGGGGCCAACGTCCTGACTTTC.

This clonotype has a handful of counts. The V call is TRBV6-5, the J call TRBJ1-2, with 8 bases that match TRBD1. Germline assignment: CDR1 MNHEY and CDR2 SVGAGI. CDR3 length equals 15 residues. J lost 6 bases, V lost 2 bases, and 8 bases had no gene match. The CDR3 sequence: CASSYAGQGYDGYTF. The CDR3 DNA follows: TGTGCCAGCAGTTACGCAGGACAGGGTTATGATGGCTACACCTTC.

In this sample, this clonotype turned up many times. The chain couples TRBV7-2 to TRBJ2-7; tentatively, D is TRBD2 (7 bases). The CDR3 runs 17 residues. V was clipped by 2 bases and J by 0 bases, with 17 bases between them. The V gene's germline CDR1 is SGHTA and CDR2 FQGNSA. CDR3 nucleotide sequence: TGTGCCAGCAGCTTAAGGGTGGTGGCGGGGGCCTCCTACGAGCAGTACTTC. Amino acids: CASSLRVVAGASYEQYF.

There are a few counts of this clonotype. The chain recombines TRBV19 with TRBJ2-3, with 12 bases identical to TRBD1. Losses at the gene ends were 8 bases for V and 4 bases for J; bases not matched to a gene: 4. The CDR3 is 14 amino acids. Germline CDR1 and CDR2: LNHDA and SQIVND (reference sequence). DNA for the CDR3: TGTGCCAGTTCCGGGACAGGGGGCGCAGATACGCAGTATTTT. Residues: CASSGTGGADTQYF.